The TCR beta chain under discussion was sequenced for a study of blood T cells in healthy people across ages. Study-wide findings and caveats: Possibly, changes in expanded clonotypes were confounded because donor CMV status was unknown.

Germline CDR1 and CDR2: DFQATT and SNEGSKA (reference sequence). V gave up 6 bases and J gave up 1 base, with 13 bases separating them. The CDR3 totals 14 residues. This clonotype appeared a single time. Its antigen is unknown. The extraction recovered at least 5 micrograms of total RNA per sample. Next came a second PCR, run for about 7 to 12 cycles, which used a sample-barcoded 5' primer along with a J-beta primer mix. MiXCR, applied by TCRdb to the 5' RACE reads, yields one record per CDR3 protein. The table records more than 1.4 million distinct CDR3 sequences, 35% to 45% of them present only once.

The rearrangement links TRBV20-1 to TRBJ2-4; possible D gene TRBD2, 5 bases. The sequenced sample was blood. This TCR was sampled from a woman aged 18-29 years in good health. This CDR3 reads CSASEEEAKNIQYF. Written as DNA, the CDR3 is TGCAGTGCCTCGGAGGAGGAGGCCAAAAACATTCAGTACTTC.